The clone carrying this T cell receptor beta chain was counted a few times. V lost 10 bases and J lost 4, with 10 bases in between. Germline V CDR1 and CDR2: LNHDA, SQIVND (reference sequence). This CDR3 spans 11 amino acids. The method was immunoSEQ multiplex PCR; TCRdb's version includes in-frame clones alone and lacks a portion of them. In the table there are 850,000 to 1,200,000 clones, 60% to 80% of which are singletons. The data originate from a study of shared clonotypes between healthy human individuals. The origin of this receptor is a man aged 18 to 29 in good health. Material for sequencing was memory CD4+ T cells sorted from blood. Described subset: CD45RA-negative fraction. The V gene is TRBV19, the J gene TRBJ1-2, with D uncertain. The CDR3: CATGKAYGYTF. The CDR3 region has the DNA TGTGCCACGGGGAAAGCCTATGGCTACACCTTC.